This T cell receptor beta chain is drawn from a study of T cell responses to AZD1222 COVID-19 vaccine. Study-level findings and limits: Vaccine-associated CD4 TCRs ranged over spike, dominating at 160-218 and 743-854. Donors were chiefly white British, with a greater number of females, and clonal diversity was perhaps underestimated. Spike-specific TCR breadth and depth rose after two AZD1222 doses. No day 14 peak samples; only post-peak repertoires were characterized.

Germline V gene lookup returns CDR1 SGHTA and CDR2 FQGNSA. This CDR3 comprises 14 residues. V was trimmed by 1 base and J by 4 bases, leaving 10 bases between them. Here immunoSEQ multiplex PCR was the method, and the copy in TCRdb shows in-frame clones only, minus some. Of 130,000 or so clones listed, around 89% were seen once; the top ten hold around 10%. As concerns this clone: Antigen unknown.

The J gene is TRBJ1-1, the V gene TRBV7-2; D remains unclear. The input for sequencing was peripheral blood, taken on day 0 of MenACWY control vaccination. This sequence originates from an adult in good health. CDR3 in amino acids: CASSLGRSGTEAFF. Here the CDR3 DNA reads TGTGCCAGCAGCTTAGGGAGGTCTGGCACTGAAGCTTTCTTT.